The sequence of this TCR beta chain was determined in a study of shared clonotypes between healthy human individuals. The assay was run at deep level. Authors' data handling: ImmunoSEQ only sent back junction sequences with no quality scores, so filtering was done differently. Here immunoSEQ multiplex PCR was the method, and the copy in TCRdb shows in-frame clones only, minus some. The DNA gave D and trimming, while V, J and clone size come from that table. Seen here are 2,500,000 or so clones, roughly nine tenths observed once, and the top ten hold around 0.15%. A CD45RA-negative memory subset and a CD45RA+ naive subset were separated from the CD4+ cells. Comment on this clone: Its antigen is unidentified. One end of the junction varies from germline; a read error may be responsible.

Study conclusions and caveats: Relative to clonotypes present in all four donors, those not shared had lower generation probabilities.

The CDR3 has 18 amino acids. The germline V gene has CDR1 SSHAT and CDR2 FNYEAQ (reference sequence). Sequenced input: naive CD4+ T cells sorted from blood. Subset given: CD45RA+ positively selected. The chain joins TRBV7-7 to TRBJ2-4; 10 bases are shared with TRBD2. This receptor was obtained from a young man in good health. DNA of the CDR3: TGTGCTAGCAGCTTACTAGCGGGGAACCAACTAGCCAAAAACATTCAGTACTTC. Protein sequence: CASSLLAGNQLAKNIQYF.